These 22 T cell receptor beta chains were all obtained from the same sample, sequenced in a study of blood T cell repertoires in COVID-19. Produced via immunoSEQ multiplex PCR; TCRdb's table is partial and in-frame only. The profile covers fewer than 200,000 clones, with over 60% appearing a single time and 3.7% taken by the ten largest. Sequencing was done on a sample of peripheral blood. These receptors were taken from a woman aged 80 or older with acute or convalescent COVID-19.

This sequence joins TRBV5-1 and TRBJ1-1; D call uncertain. Germline assignment: CDR1 SGHRS and CDR2 YFSETQ. This CDR3 region has 11 residues. V dropped 4 bases and J dropped 7 bases, with 8 bases sitting between them. The CDR3 coding sequence is TGCGCCAGCAGCGACGGGGTTGAAGCTTTCTTT. This gives the protein CASSDGVEAFF.

CDR3 nucleotides: TGTGCCAGCAGTACAGGGAATTATGGCTACACCTTC. Translated, it gives CASSTGNYGYTF. This sequence joins TRBV6-1 and TRBJ1-2; D is possibly TRBD1 (6 bases). CDR1 is MNHNS, CDR2 SASEGT, per germline. The CDR3 is 12 residues long. V shed 5 bases and J shed 5 bases, with 9 bases lying between them.

This chain joins TRBV13 and TRBJ2-1; D may be TRBD2 (5 bases). The CDR3 is 13 amino acids. The V and J ends lost 5 bases and 7 bases respectively, with 12 bases between them. Germline V CDR1 and CDR2: PRHDT, FYEKMQ (reference sequence). In DNA, the CDR3 is TGTGCCAGCAGCCCTGGGCTAGCAAATGAGCAGTTCTTC. Translating it yields CASSPGLANEQFF.

The CDR3 spells CASSQEGSTGGGYGYTF. The CDR3 DNA follows: TGCGCCAGCAGCCAAGAAGGATCAACAGGGGGCGGCTATGGCTACACCTTC. The rearrangement uses TRBV4-3 and TRBJ1-2; 9 nucleotides match TRBD1. The trim removed 0 bases at V and 4 bases at J, leaving 9 bases unmatched. The CDR3 covers 17 residues. Looked up from germline, CDR1 is LGHNA and CDR2 is YSLEER.

V is TRBV27 and J is TRBJ1-1, with D perhaps TRBD1 (5 bases). This CDR3 spans 13 amino acids. From germline, CDR1 is MNHEY and CDR2 SMNVEV (reference sequence). Trimming pared 3 bases from V and 1 base from J, leaving 6 bases between. Here the CDR3 DNA reads TGTGCCAGCAGTTTCCAGGGGAACACTGAAGCTTTCTTT. Residues: CASSFQGNTEAFF.

The chain carries TRBV7-2 and TRBJ1-5; TRBD1 aligns across 7 bases. V lost 5 bases, J lost 5 bases, and 3 bases stayed unmatched. This CDR3 has 13 residues. CDR1 and CDR2 (germline): SGHTA, FQGNSA. The chain's CDR3 is CASSIDRDQPQHF. CDR3 bases: TGTGCCAGCAGCATCGACAGGGATCAGCCCCAGCATTTT. The variable domain in full, completed from reference TRBV7-2 and TRBJ1-5, reads GAGVSQSPSNKVTEKGKDVELRCDPISGHTALYWYRQSLGQGLEFLIYFQGNSAPDKSGLPSDRFSAERTGGSVSTLTIQRTQQEDSAVYLCASSIDRDQPQHFGDGTRLSIL.

This chain links TRBV7-9 with TRBJ2-7; 11 bases line up with TRBD2. CDR1 and CDR2 (germline): SEHNR, FQNEAQ (reference sequence). This CDR3 has 15 amino acids. Trimming removed 0 bases from V and 4 bases from J; junction bases left unmatched: 2. The CDR3 sequence is CASSLASSGRYEQYF. The CDR3 nucleotides read TGTGCCAGCAGCTTAGCTTCTAGCGGGAGGTACGAGCAGTACTTC. The full variable domain, with the rest looked up from reference TRBV7-9 and TRBJ2-7, is DTGVSQNPRHKITKRGQNVTFRCDPISEHNRLYWYRQTLGQGPEFLTYFQNEAQLEKSRLLSDRFSAERPKGSFSTLEIQRTEQGDSAMYLCASSLASSGRYEQYFGPGTRLTVT.

V is TRBV7-9 and J is TRBJ2-7, with TRBD1 identical over 8 bases. Germline assignment: CDR1 SEHNR and CDR2 FQNEAQ (reference sequence). The CDR3 runs to 18 residues. The V and J ends lost 5 bases and 0 bases, in that order; junction bases with no gene match: 15. The CDR3, as DNA: TGTGCCAGCAGCGTCAACCTTTGGGGACAGGAAAACTCCTACGAGCAGTACTTC. This sequence encodes CASSVNLWGQENSYEQYF.

The genes are TRBV2 and TRBJ1-1, with D maybe TRBD1 (6 bases). Germline V CDR1 and CDR2: SNHLY, FYNNEI. The CDR3 runs 15 residues. The V end lost 3 bases, the J end lost 4 bases, and 15 bases lay between the germline ends. CDR3 protein: CASSENPGAGTEAFF. DNA of the CDR3: TGTGCCAGCAGTGAGAATCCAGGGGCGGGCACTGAAGCTTTCTTT.

The chain joins TRBV2 to TRBJ1-4; the match to TRBD1 covers 7 bases. The CDR3 contains 14 residues. Unmatched junction bases numbered 6, after V lost 6 bases and J lost 5 bases. Germline V gene sequence: CDR1 SNHLY, CDR2 FYNNEI. Here the CDR3 reads CASRGGQPNEKLFF. The CDR3 region has the DNA TGTGCCAGCAGAGGGGGACAGCCGAATGAAAAACTGTTTTTT.

This chain connects TRBV18 to TRBJ2-7; 9 nucleotides line up with TRBD1. V dropped 6 bases and J dropped 5; count of bases not matched to a gene: 8. The length of the CDR3 is 14 residues. Germline assignment: CDR1 KGHSH and CDR2 LQKENI. In DNA form, the CDR3 reads TGTGCCAGCTCCCTTTCTGGGACAGGGAACGAGCAGTACTTC. Its translation is CASSLSGTGNEQYF.

The sample holds one count of this clone. CDR3 loop: CASSLQDSYFSGNTIYF. In DNA form, the CDR3 reads TGTGCCAGCAGTCTACAGGACAGTTACTTCTCTGGAAACACCATATATTTT. V is TRBV7-9 and J is TRBJ1-3, with D perhaps matching TRBD1 (6 bases). The CDR3 loop spans 17 amino acids. The germline V gene has CDR1 SEHNR and CDR2 FQNEAQ (reference sequence). V was pared by 6 bases and J by 0 bases, with 18 bases between. The full variable domain, completed using reference TRBV7-9 and TRBJ1-3, is DTGVSQNPRHKITKRGQNVTFRCDPISEHNRLYWYRQTLGQGPEFLTYFQNEAQLEKSRLLSDRFSAERPKGSFSTLEIQRTEQGDSAMYLCASSLQDSYFSGNTIYFGEGSWLTVV.

V is TRBV7-2 and J is TRBJ2-5, with TRBD1 as a possible D gene (5 bases). V gave up 1 base and J gave up 5 bases, with 17 bases separating them. Germline values: CDR1 SGHTA, CDR2 FQGNSA. The CDR3 extends over 16 amino acids. The CDR3 DNA is TGTGCCAGCAGCTTAGAGGCCCTTTCATGGGGCGAGACCCAGTACTTC. Translation: CASSLEALSWGETQYF.

This chain connects TRBV5-1 to TRBJ1-2; D is ambiguous. The CDR3 length is 12 residues. The V gene lost 5 bases and the J gene lost 7 bases, with 12 bases spanning the gap. From germline, CDR1 is SGHRS and CDR2 YFSETQ. CDR3 in amino acids: CASSPGEVGYTF. The CDR3 DNA is TGCGCCAGCAGTCCCGGGGAGGTTGGCTACACCTTC.

J is TRBJ2-1 and V is TRBV5-4; 12 bases are shared with TRBD2. Germline loops: CDR1 SGHNT, CDR2 YYREEE (reference sequence). This CDR3 region has 19 residues. The V segment lost 1 base and the J segment 0 bases; nucleotides outside the gene matches: 8. The CDR3 spells CASSLLWLAGGSSYNEQFF. CDR3 DNA: TGTGCCAGCAGCTTGTTGTGGCTAGCGGGGGGGAGCTCCTACAATGAGCAGTTCTTC.

The CDR3 loop is CASSRLAGGNSYEQYF. CDR3 sequence (DNA): TGTGCCAGCAGCCGTCTCGCGGGCGGCAACTCCTACGAGCAGTACTTC. The rearrangement uses TRBV7-8 and TRBJ2-7, with D maybe TRBD2 (5 bases). This CDR3 spans 16 amino acids. Germline lookup yields CDR1 SGHVS and CDR2 FQNEAQ. Trimming removed 5 bases from V and 0 bases from J, with 17 bases in between.

The chain is built from TRBV29-1 and TRBJ2-2; 7 bases are a match to TRBD1. There are 15 residues in the CDR3. Trimming at V came to 6 bases and at J to 0 bases, leaving 7 bases not matched to a gene. The V gene's germline CDR1 is SQVTM and CDR2 ANQGSEA. Written as DNA, the CDR3 is TGCAGCGTCACTCGACAGGGCCCGAACACCGGGGAGCTGTTTTTT. Amino acid sequence: CSVTRQGPNTGELFF.

This clone has just a few counts. This sequence joins TRBV19 and TRBJ1-2, with TRBD1 identical over 7 bases. Unmatched junction bases numbered 8, after V lost 6 bases and J lost 4 bases. Germline V gene sequence: CDR1 LNHDA, CDR2 SQIVND (reference sequence). The CDR3 length is 14 residues. CDR3 DNA: TGTGCCAGTAGATCAACAGGGGCCAGCTATGGCTACACCTTC. Protein product: CASRSTGASYGYTF.

This clone was recorded a few times. The chain links TRBV7-8 to TRBJ1-4, with TRBD1 matching over 7 bases. The CDR3 contains 17 residues. V was pared by 5 bases and J by 1 base, with 10 bases of the junction left unmatched. Germline CDR1 reads SGHVS; CDR2 reads FQNEAQ. The CDR3, as DNA: TGTGCCAGCAGCCACTTGAGGGACAGCGGAACTAATGAAAAACTGTTTTTT. The encoded protein is CASSHLRDSGTNEKLFF.

The chain joins TRBV19 to TRBJ1-2; no definite D call. Germline CDR1 and CDR2: LNHDA and SQIVND (reference sequence). CDR3 length: 12 residues. V lost 6 bases, J lost 8 bases, and 13 bases lay in between. The CDR3 here is CASRGQEGGYTF. CDR3 coding DNA: TGTGCCAGTAGAGGTCAGGAGGGCGGCTACACCTTC.

This clone was observed a few times. This chain joins TRBV3-1 (or the pseudogene TRBV3-2) and TRBJ1-5; D remains unclear. The CDR3 has 13 amino acids. V lost 0 bases to trimming and J lost 7 bases, with 7 bases between them. Germline assignment: CDR1 LGHDT and CDR2 YNNKEL (reference sequence). The CDR3 sequence is CASSQEGGQPQHF. Written as DNA, the CDR3 is TGTGCCAGCAGCCAAGAAGGAGGACAGCCCCAGCATTTT.

This sequence joins TRBV5-4 and TRBJ2-1, with TRBD2 identical over 13 bases. Trimming took 3 bases from V and 0 from J; bases not matched to a gene: 0. Germline values: CDR1 SGHNT, CDR2 YYREEE (reference sequence). The CDR3 loop spans 16 amino acids. This chain's CDR3 is CASSWTSGGSYNEQFF. The CDR3 DNA is TGTGCCAGCAGCTGGACTAGCGGGGGCTCCTACAATGAGCAGTTCTTC. Filled out from reference TRBV5-4 and TRBJ2-1, the complete variable domain reads ETGVTQSPTHLIKTRGQQVTLRCSSQSGHNTVSWYQQALGQGPQFIFQYYREEENGRGNFPPRFSGLQFPNYSSELNVNALELDDSALYLCASSWTSGGSYNEQFFGPGTRLTVL.